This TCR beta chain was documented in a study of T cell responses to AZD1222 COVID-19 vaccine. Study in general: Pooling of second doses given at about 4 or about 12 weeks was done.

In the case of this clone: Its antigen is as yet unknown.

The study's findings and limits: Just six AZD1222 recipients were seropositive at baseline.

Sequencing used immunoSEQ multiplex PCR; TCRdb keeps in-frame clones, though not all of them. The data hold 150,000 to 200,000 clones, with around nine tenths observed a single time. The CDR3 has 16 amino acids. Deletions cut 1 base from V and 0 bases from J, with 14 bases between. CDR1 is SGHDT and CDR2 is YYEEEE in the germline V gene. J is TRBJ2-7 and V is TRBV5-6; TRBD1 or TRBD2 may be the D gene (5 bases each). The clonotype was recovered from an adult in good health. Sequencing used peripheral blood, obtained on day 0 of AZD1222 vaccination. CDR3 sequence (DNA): TGTGCCAGCAGCTTGAGTTTAGGGACCTCCTCCTACGAGCAGTACTTC. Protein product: CASSLSLGTSSYEQYF.